This entry lists 10 T cell receptor beta chains sequenced from one sample in a study of blood T cell repertoires in COVID-19. Some clones are missing from TCRdb's copy, which holds only in-frame ones; the method was immunoSEQ multiplex PCR. The sample yields just over 250,000 clones, about 90% seen once. Sequencing input: peripheral blood. The source is a person aged 18 to 30 with COVID-19, enrolled during active disease.

The V and J genes are TRBV6-5 and TRBJ2-5; maybe TRBD1 (5 bases). The CDR3 sequence is 15 residues long. The V end was cut by 0 bases, the J end by 3 bases, with 11 bases between. Germline CDR1 MNHEY, CDR2 SVGAGI. The chain's CDR3 is CASSYSTGYKETQYF. The CDR3 DNA reads TGTGCCAGCAGTTACTCAACAGGCTACAAAGAGACCCAGTACTTC.

This chain connects TRBV7-2 to TRBJ1-4; no definite D call. The CDR3 runs 15 residues. The germline V and J ends were trimmed by 4 bases and 0 bases, with 9 bases remaining between them. Germline lookup yields CDR1 SGHTA and CDR2 FQGNSA. CDR3 sequence (DNA): TGTGCCAGCAGCTACAGCTCTGCAACTAATGAAAAACTGTTTTTT. This encodes CASSYSSATNEKLFF.

The chain combines TRBV27 with TRBJ2-7; 7 bases agree with TRBD2. The CDR3 has 13 residues. Germline CDR1 is MNHEY and CDR2 is SMNVEV (reference sequence). V was clipped by 11 bases and J by 5 bases; unmatched bases: 12. DNA of the CDR3: TGTGCCGCCTCTGGGGGGGGTCCCCACGAGCAGTACTTC. Translation: CAASGGGPHEQYF.

This sequence joins TRBV27 and TRBJ2-1; TRBD2 matches at 10 bases. V shed 5 bases and J 10 bases; nucleotides not matched to a gene: 11. The CDR3 is 15 residues long. Germline V gene data show CDR1 as MNHEY and CDR2 as SMNVEV (reference sequence). DNA of the CDR3: TGTGCCAGCAGTCCCCCCGCAAGCGGGAGGGGCGAGCAGTTCTTC. It translates to CASSPPASGRGEQFF.

J is TRBJ2-7 and V is TRBV5-1; weak D call: TRBD2 (5 bases). The CDR3 totals 14 residues. V was trimmed by 3 bases and J by 0 bases, leaving 10 bases between them. In germline, CDR1 is SGHRS, CDR2 YFSETQ. In DNA, the CDR3 is TGCGCCAGCAGCTCCCGGGAATACTCCTACGAGCAGTACTTC. This codes for CASSSREYSYEQYF. The full variable domain, its missing parts supplied by reference TRBV5-1 and TRBJ2-7, is KAGVTQTPRYLIKTRGQQVTLSCSPISGHRSVSWYQQTPGQGLQFLFEYFSETQRNKGNFPGRFSGRQFSNSRSEMNVSTLELGDSALYLCASSSREYSYEQYFGPGTRLTVT.

This sequence joins TRBV10-3 and TRBJ2-6, with 7 bases identical to TRBD2. V gave up 0 bases and J gave up 4 bases; unmatched junction bases: 3. The CDR3 contains 16 residues. Germline-derived CDR1 and CDR2 are ENHRY and SYGVKD. As DNA, the CDR3 is TGTGCCATCAGTGAGTCCGGGGGGTCCGGGGCCAACGTCCTGACTTTC. It yields the protein CAISESGGSGANVLTF.

The V call is TRBV14, the J call TRBJ2-5; D remains ambiguous. The germline CDR1 and CDR2 sequences are SGHDN and FVKESK. V dropped 3 bases and J dropped 1 base, with 9 bases sitting between them. This CDR3 spans 14 amino acids. This CDR3 is CASSQTFPQETQYF. The CDR3 DNA is TGTGCCAGCAGCCAGACATTCCCCCAAGAGACCCAGTACTTC.

The chain recombines TRBV13 with TRBJ2-1; D unresolved. V dropped 5 bases and J dropped 6 bases, with 14 bases sitting between them. From germline, CDR1 is PRHDT and CDR2 FYEKMQ (reference sequence). The CDR3 runs 14 residues. CDR3 residues: CASSPFVLSNEQFF. The CDR3 bases are TGTGCCAGCAGCCCTTTTGTTCTGAGCAATGAGCAGTTCTTC.

The genes are TRBV10-3 and TRBJ2-1; possibly TRBD2 for D (5 bases). This CDR3 comprises 15 residues. Germline V gene sequence: CDR1 ENHRY, CDR2 SYGVKD. V was shortened by 2 bases and J by 6 bases, with 14 bases between the two germline ends. DNA of the CDR3: TGTGCCATCAGTGAGCCCACCGACTACCTCAATGAGCAGTTCTTC. This sequence encodes CAISEPTDYLNEQFF.

The chain is built from TRBV18 and TRBJ2-6; TRBD1 aligns across 9 bases. The CDR3 covers 16 residues. The germline gives CDR1 KGHSH, CDR2 LQKENI. With V trimmed by 7 bases and J by 2 bases, 6 bases remained unmatched. The CDR3 here is CASYPTGGAGANVLTF. CDR3 nucleotide sequence: TGTGCCAGCTACCCGACAGGGGGAGCTGGGGCCAACGTCCTGACTTTC.